A single sample gave rise to the 3 T cell receptor beta chains below, sequenced in a study of T-cell memory formation after mild COVID-19. In TCRdb, the 5' RACE reads were re-called with MiXCR into one record per CDR3 protein. The table lists approximately 350,000 distinct CDR3 sequences, over 10% of them singletons. Sequences were obtained from PBMCs or a T cell subset sorted from them (not recorded which). The receptors here all came from a man between 18 and 29 years old who had mild COVID-19 (a few samples of this study predate the infection). Cell type and time point are not known.

The chain joins TRBV20-1 to TRBJ2-4; perhaps TRBD2 as D (5 bases). Germline CDR1 and CDR2: DFQATT and SNEGSKA (reference sequence). V was shortened by 6 bases and J by 0 bases, with 9 bases between the two germline ends. This CDR3 region has 13 residues. The CDR3 DNA reads TGCAGTGCCAAAGGAGGAGCCAAAAACATTCAGTACTTC. It encodes CSAKGGAKNIQYF.

The chain uses TRBV9 and TRBJ2-5, with D possibly called TRBD1 or TRBD2 (7 bases each). Germline assignment: CDR1 SGDLS and CDR2 YYNGEE. V lost 4 bases, J lost 5 bases, and 24 bases lay in between. This CDR3 region has 17 residues. In nucleotides, the CDR3 is TGTGCCAGCAGCCGGGAGGACAGGTTATCGCTTAGGGAGACCCAGTACTTC. Its protein is CASSREDRLSLRETQYF. Drawing the rest from reference TRBV9 and TRBJ2-5, the complete variable domain is DSGVTQTPKHLITATGQRVTLRCSPRSGDLSVYWYQQSLDQGLQFLIQYYNGEERAKGNILERFSAQQFPDLHSELNLSSLELGDSALYFCASSREDRLSLRETQYFGPGTRLLVL.

This clonotype came up a few times. The V call is TRBV5-1, the J call TRBJ1-1; 8 nucleotides line up with TRBD1. There are 15 residues in the CDR3. Trimming cost V 4 bases and J 1 base; bases outside gene matches: 6. The V gene's germline CDR1 is SGHRS and CDR2 YFSETQ. DNA of the CDR3: TGCGCCAGCAGCCCCGGGGACAGGAGGAACACTGAAGCTTTCTTT. Its protein is CASSPGDRRNTEAFF. Variable domain in full (rest from reference TRBV5-1 and TRBJ1-1): KAGVTQTPRYLIKTRGQQVTLSCSPISGHRSVSWYQQTPGQGLQFLFEYFSETQRNKGNFPGRFSGRQFSNSRSEMNVSTLELGDSALYLCASSPGDRRNTEAFFGQGTRLTVV.